This T cell receptor beta chain was recovered during a study of long-term antiretroviral therapy in people with HIV. Version v3.0 of the immunoSEQ assay ran at survey level. Target depth was roughly 35,000-55,000 T-cell genomes per sample. The protocol was immunoSEQ multiplex PCR, while the TCRdb copy is restricted to in-frame clones and leaves out a portion. Among over 30,000 clones listed, 95% to 98% were seen once. V was trimmed by 7 bases and J by 10 bases, leaving 25 bases between them. CDR1 is SNHLY and CDR2 is FYNNEI in the germline V gene. The CDR3 covers 15 residues. The V gene is TRBV2, the J gene TRBJ1-1, with a tentative D call TRBD1 (6 bases). This TCR was sampled from a man under 40 with HIV. Source: unsorted PBMCs, taken 7.6 years after starting antiretroviral therapy. The CDR3 DNA sequence: TGTGCCAGCACCTACTCAAGGGGGGAGGATTTTTTAGCTTTCTTT. It codes for CASTYSRGEDFLAFF.